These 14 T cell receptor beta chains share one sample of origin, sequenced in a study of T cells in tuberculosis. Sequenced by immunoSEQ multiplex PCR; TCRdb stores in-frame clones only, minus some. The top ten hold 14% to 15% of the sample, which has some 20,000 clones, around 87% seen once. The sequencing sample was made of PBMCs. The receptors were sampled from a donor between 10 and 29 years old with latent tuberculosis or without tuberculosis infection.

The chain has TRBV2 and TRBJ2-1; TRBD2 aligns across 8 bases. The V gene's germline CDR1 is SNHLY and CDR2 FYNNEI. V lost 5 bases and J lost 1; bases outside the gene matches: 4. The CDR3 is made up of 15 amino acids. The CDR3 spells CASSPRGGSYNEQFF. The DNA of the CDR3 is TGTGCCAGCAGTCCCCGGGGGGGTTCCTACAATGAGCAGTTCTTC.

The CDR3 DNA is TGTGCCAGCAGCCAAGAGGCGGTGGGGGGTAGTGCAGATACGCAGTATTTT. Protein: CASSQEAVGGSADTQYF. The chain joins TRBV14 to TRBJ2-3; D might be TRBD2 (6 bases). The CDR3 has 17 residues. Per germline, CDR1 SGHDN and CDR2 FVKESK. V lost 0 bases and J lost 4, with 17 bases in between. The full variable domain, its missing parts supplied by reference TRBV14 and TRBJ2-3, is EAGVTQFPSHSVIEKGQTVTLRCDPISGHDNLYWYRRVMGKEIKFLLHFVKESKQDESGMPNNRFLAERTGGTYSTLKVQPAELEDSGVYFCASSQEAVGGSADTQYFGPGTRLTVL.

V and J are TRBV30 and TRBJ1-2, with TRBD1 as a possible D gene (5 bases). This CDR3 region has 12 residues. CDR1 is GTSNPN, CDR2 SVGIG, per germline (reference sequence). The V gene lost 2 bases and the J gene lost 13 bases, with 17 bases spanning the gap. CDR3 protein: CAWSRQGKGVTF. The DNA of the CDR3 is TGTGCCTGGAGTCGCCAGGGTAAAGGTGTCACCTTC. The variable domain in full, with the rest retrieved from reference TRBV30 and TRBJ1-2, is SQTIHQWPATLVQPVGSPLSLECTVEGTSNPNLYWYRQAAGRGLQLLFYSVGIGQISSEVPQNLSASRPQDRQFILSSKKLLLSDSGFYLCAWSRQGKGVTFGSGTRLTVV.

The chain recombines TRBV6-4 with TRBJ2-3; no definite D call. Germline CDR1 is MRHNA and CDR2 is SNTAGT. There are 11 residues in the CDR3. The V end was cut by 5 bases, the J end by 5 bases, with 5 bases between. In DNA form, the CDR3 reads TGTGCCAGCAGTACTGGAGATACGCAGTATTTT. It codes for CASSTGDTQYF.

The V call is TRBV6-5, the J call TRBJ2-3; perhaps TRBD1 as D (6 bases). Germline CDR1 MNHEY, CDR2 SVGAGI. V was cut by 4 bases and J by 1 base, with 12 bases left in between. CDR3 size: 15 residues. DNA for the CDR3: TGTGCCAGCAGTTCACAGGGATTGGGCACAGATACGCAGTATTTT. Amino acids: CASSSQGLGTDTQYF.

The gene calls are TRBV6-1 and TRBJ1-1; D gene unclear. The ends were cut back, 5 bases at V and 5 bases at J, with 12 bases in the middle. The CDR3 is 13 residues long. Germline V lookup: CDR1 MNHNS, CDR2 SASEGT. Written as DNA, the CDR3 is TGTGCCAGCAGTCTCGGGGAGAGGACTGAAGCTTTCTTT. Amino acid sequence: CASSLGERTEAFF.

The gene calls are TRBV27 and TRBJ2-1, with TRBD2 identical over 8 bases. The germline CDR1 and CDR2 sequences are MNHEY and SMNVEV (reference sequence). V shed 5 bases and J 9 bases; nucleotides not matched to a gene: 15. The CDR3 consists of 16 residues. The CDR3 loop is CASSPRSGGRTGEQFF. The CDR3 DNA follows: TGTGCCAGCAGTCCCCGGTCGGGGGGGCGGACGGGTGAGCAGTTCTTC.

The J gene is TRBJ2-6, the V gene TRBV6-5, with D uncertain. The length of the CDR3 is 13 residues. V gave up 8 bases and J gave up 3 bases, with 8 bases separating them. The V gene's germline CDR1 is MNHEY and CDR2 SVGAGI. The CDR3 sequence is CASSVGGANVLTF. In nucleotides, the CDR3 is TGTGCCAGCTCGGTCGGTGGGGCCAACGTCCTGACTTTC.

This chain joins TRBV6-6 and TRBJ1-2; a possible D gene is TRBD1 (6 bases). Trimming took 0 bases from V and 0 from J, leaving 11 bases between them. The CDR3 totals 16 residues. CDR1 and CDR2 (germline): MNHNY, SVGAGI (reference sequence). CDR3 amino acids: CASSYSGRGPNYGYTF. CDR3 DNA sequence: TGTGCCAGCAGTTACTCAGGCAGGGGACCTAACTATGGCTACACCTTC.

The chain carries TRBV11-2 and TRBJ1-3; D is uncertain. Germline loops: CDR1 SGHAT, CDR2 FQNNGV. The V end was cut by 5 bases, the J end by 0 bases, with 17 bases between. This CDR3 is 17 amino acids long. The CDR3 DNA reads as TGTGCCAGCAGCCACCAACCCCCGGGTTTCTCTGGAAACACCATATATTTT. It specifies CASSHQPPGFSGNTIYF.

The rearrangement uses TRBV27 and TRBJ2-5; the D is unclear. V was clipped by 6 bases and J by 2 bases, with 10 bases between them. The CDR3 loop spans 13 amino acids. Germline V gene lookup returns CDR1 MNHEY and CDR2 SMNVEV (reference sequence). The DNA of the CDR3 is TGTGCCAGCAGGGCCAGGCTACAAGAGACCCAGTACTTC. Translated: CASRARLQETQYF.

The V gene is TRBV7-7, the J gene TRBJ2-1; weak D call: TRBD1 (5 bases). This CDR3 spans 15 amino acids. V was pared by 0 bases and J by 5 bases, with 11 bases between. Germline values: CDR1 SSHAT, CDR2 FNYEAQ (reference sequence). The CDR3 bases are TGTGCCAGCAGCTTAGCGCCGTCAGGGCACAATGAGCAGTTCTTC. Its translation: CASSLAPSGHNEQFF.

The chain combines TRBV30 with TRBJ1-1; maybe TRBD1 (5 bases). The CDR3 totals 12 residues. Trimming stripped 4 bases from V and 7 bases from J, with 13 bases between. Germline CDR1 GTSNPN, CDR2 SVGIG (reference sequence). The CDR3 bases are TGTGCCTGGACTCCGGGGGTTAGTGAAGCTTTCTTT. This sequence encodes CAWTPGVSEAFF.

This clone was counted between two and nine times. In DNA, the CDR3 is TGTGCCAGCAGTTCGGGGAAGCCCCAGCATTTT. Residues: CASSSGKPQHF. This chain joins TRBV6-6 and TRBJ1-5; D not certain. Trimming took off 4 bases at V and 8 bases at J, with 6 bases between the two ends. Germline V CDR1 and CDR2: MNHNY, SVGAGI (reference sequence). The CDR3 is 11 amino acids.